These 3 T cell receptor beta chains came from one sample sequenced in a study of cytomegalovirus exposure and HLA in healthy donors (dated by TCRdb to 2015 to 2018). To prepare the library, the immunoSEQ multiplex PCR assay was applied. The table comes from immuneACCESS by way of TCRdb, which keeps in-frame sequences with V and J called. Part of the clones is missing from these tables; in studies checked, under half for an unresolved V gene and the rest for unknown reasons. In this sample the table shows 200,000 to 250,000 clones, about 87% of which occur a single time. The ten largest account for about 2.5% of the sample. Specimen: PBMCs. The receptors were sampled from a man aged 18 to 35 in good health and CMV-seronegative.

The chain is built from TRBV5-4 and TRBJ2-5, with 8 bases aligning to TRBD2. V was clipped by 2 bases and J by 1 base; unmatched bases: 1. This CDR3 has 14 amino acids. The germline V gene encodes CDR1 SGHNT and CDR2 YYREEE (reference sequence). Written as DNA, the CDR3 is TGTGCCAGCAGCTTAGCGGGGGTCCAAGAGACCCAGTACTTC. Encoded protein: CASSLAGVQETQYF.

The chain carries TRBV2 and TRBJ2-5, with 8 bases fitting TRBD2. CDR1 and CDR2 (germline): SNHLY, FYNNEI. CDR3 size: 13 residues. V lost 5 bases, J lost 7 bases, and 6 bases stayed unmatched. Written as DNA, the CDR3 is TGTGCCAGCAGTCCGGCCCGGGAGGGGACCCAGTACTTC. This codes for CASSPAREGTQYF.

The CDR3 spells CATRASGDYEQYF. The CDR3 DNA reads TGTGCCACCCGGGCTAGCGGGGACTACGAGCAGTACTTC. This chain connects TRBV7-2 to TRBJ2-7, with 9 nucleotides matching TRBD2. Germline V gives CDR1 SGHTA, CDR2 FQGNSA. The CDR3 length is 13 residues. Trimming took 10 bases from V and 3 from J; bases not matched to a gene: 7.